Below, 25 T cell receptor beta chains from the same sample are listed, as sequenced in a study of T cells after posttransplantation cyclophosphamide. Libraries were prepared by immunoSEQ multiplex PCR; TCRdb keeps only in-frame clonotypes and omits some of them. The table has about 32,000 clones, roughly 90% seen once; the top ten hold around 0.1%. Cells defined as naive were viable CD3+CD4+ or CD3+CD8+ and CCR7+CD45RA+CD45RO-CD95-CD27+CD28+. The sample taken for sequencing was naive CD4+ T cells sorted from blood. These receptors were obtained from a man younger than 40 in good health and a related stem cell transplant donor.

This rearrangement joins TRBV5-1 to TRBJ2-3; 7 bases map to TRBD2. The CDR3 is made up of 15 amino acids. Per the germline V gene, CDR1 is SGHRS and CDR2 is YFSETQ. With 5 bases clipped from V and 3 bases from J, the junction kept 9 bases outside the gene matches. The CDR3 nucleotides are TGCGCCAGCAGACTCAGCGGGGTTGGAACAGATACGCAGTATTTT. It specifies CASRLSGVGTDTQYF.

The chain uses TRBV5-1 and TRBJ2-7; 11 nucleotides match TRBD2. From germline, CDR1 is SGHRS and CDR2 YFSETQ. V shed 1 base and J 0 bases; nucleotides not matched to a gene: 3. The CDR3 runs to 16 residues. CDR3: CASSLTSGGISYEQYF. The CDR3 bases are TGCGCCAGCAGCTTGACTAGCGGGGGTATCTCCTACGAGCAGTACTTC.

The chain links TRBV27 to TRBJ2-5; 11 positions match TRBD1. CDR1 is MNHEY and CDR2 is SMNVEV in the germline V gene (reference sequence). V was pared by 5 bases and J by 5 bases, with 10 bases of the junction left unmatched. The CDR3 covers 16 residues. CDR3 in DNA: TGTGCCAGCAGTGCCTCCGGGACAGGGGGTCGGGAGACCCAGTACTTC. Its translation: CASSASGTGGRETQYF.

The chain is built from TRBV27 and TRBJ1-6; possible D gene TRBD1, 5 bases. The CDR3 totals 14 residues. Germline V gene data show CDR1 as MNHEY and CDR2 as SMNVEV (reference sequence). The V gene lost 5 bases and the J gene lost 9 bases, with 14 bases spanning the gap. The CDR3: CASSLGGFSSPLHF. The CDR3 nucleotides are TGTGCCAGCAGTCTTGGGGGGTTTAGTTCACCCCTCCACTTT.

The chain carries TRBV5-7 and TRBJ2-3, with 12 bases aligning to TRBD2. TRBV5-7 qualifies as an ORF whose function is uncertain. Germline trimming cut 0 bases from V and 0 bases from J; bases unmatched to any gene: 2. CDR3 length equals 17 residues. The CDR3 sequence: CASSLGLAGASTDTQYF. In DNA form, the CDR3 reads TGTGCCAGCAGCTTGGGACTAGCGGGGGCTAGCACAGATACGCAGTATTTT.

The J gene is TRBJ1-6, the V gene TRBV29-1; D is unresolved. Germline V gene lookup returns CDR1 SQVTM and CDR2 ANQGSEA. Between the trimmed V and J ends, which lost 4 bases and 16 bases, there was a span of 20 bases. The CDR3 extends over 13 amino acids. DNA for the CDR3: TGCAGCGTTGCAACCGGGAACCCCAGTGGACTCCACTTT. It yields the protein CSVATGNPSGLHF.

The chain carries TRBV5-1 and TRBJ2-5; D is ambiguous. V was cut by 4 bases and J by 4 bases, with 5 bases left in between. Germline CDR1 reads SGHRS; CDR2 reads YFSETQ. The CDR3 extends over 11 amino acids. CDR3 bases: TGCGCCAGCAGCCAGGCAGAGACCCAGTACTTC. Translated, it gives CASSQAETQYF.

Details on this clone: The CDR3 does not end in the conserved phenylalanine or tryptophan, so this is likely a read error. No DNA is shown, since the ends of the CDR3 on it are uncertain; the CDR3 is the one TCRdb lists. V and J are TRBV21-1 and TRBJ2-7; TRBD2, the D gene given by the table, was not confirmed from the DNA. TRBV21-1 is tagged as a pseudogene. Inclusive of both ends, the CDR3 amounts to 14 amino acids. The CDR3 sequence: CASSHAGGLAIGQL.

The chain combines TRBV7-2 with TRBJ1-5; D might be TRBD1 (5 bases). Trimming took 1 base from V and 9 from J, leaving 16 bases between them. Germline loops: CDR1 SGHTA, CDR2 FQGNSA. The CDR3 spans 15 residues. CDR3 sequence (DNA): TGTGCCAGCAGCTTAGGAGACAGAGACATCAGGCCCCAGCATTTT. Translating it yields CASSLGDRDIRPQHF.

The chain is built from TRBV7-3 and TRBJ2-1; 9 positions match TRBD2. This CDR3 is built from 16 residues. Trimming at V came to 1 base and at J to 4 bases, leaving 5 bases not matched to a gene. Germline V CDR1 and CDR2: SGHTA, FQGTGA. The CDR3 region is CASSLIASGVYNEQFF. The CDR3 nucleotides are TGTGCCAGCAGCTTAATAGCTAGCGGGGTGTACAATGAGCAGTTCTTC.

The V gene is TRBV7-9, the J gene TRBJ2-3; TRBD1 matches 8 bases. The CDR3 is 15 residues long. V shed 3 bases and J 4 bases; nucleotides not matched to a gene: 6. Germline assignment: CDR1 SEHNR and CDR2 FQNEAQ (reference sequence). The CDR3 sequence is CASSFSAGGPDTQYF. The CDR3 DNA sequence: TGTGCCAGCAGCTTCAGCGCAGGGGGCCCAGATACGCAGTATTTT.

The J gene is TRBJ1-5, the V gene TRBV19, with 11 bases fitting TRBD1. V shed 2 bases, J shed 6 bases, and the junction held 9 bases outside the gene matches. CDR3 length: 17 residues. Germline-derived CDR1 and CDR2 are LNHDA and SQIVND (reference sequence). The CDR3 is CASSIPGQGALGQPQHF. The DNA of the CDR3 is TGTGCCAGTAGTATACCCGGACAGGGGGCTTTGGGTCAGCCCCAGCATTTT.

V is TRBV4-1 and J is TRBJ1-2; D unresolved. The CDR3 sequence is 18 residues long. In germline, CDR1 is MGHRA, CDR2 YSYEKL. V was pared by 3 bases and J by 3 bases, with 23 bases between. The DNA for the CDR3 is TGCGCCAGCAGCCATCAGACCGGGATCCGAGGTGGGGACTATGGCTACACCTTC. Amino acids: CASSHQTGIRGGDYGYTF.

The chain is built from TRBV15 and TRBJ2-7; TRBD1 is a possible D gene (7 bases). Germline V gives CDR1 LNHNV, CDR2 YYDKDF (reference sequence). Trimming removed 5 bases from V and 7 bases from J, with 21 bases in between. This CDR3 has 15 residues. This CDR3 is CATSGLQGGAGEQYF. The CDR3 DNA follows: TGTGCCACCAGCGGCCTTCAGGGGGGCGCGGGTGAGCAGTACTTC.

The chain has TRBV7-7 and TRBJ2-5; 11 nucleotides align to TRBD2. Trimming removed 4 bases from V and 3 bases from J; junction bases left unmatched: 7. In germline, CDR1 is SSHAT, CDR2 FNYEAQ (reference sequence). This CDR3 is built from 16 residues. The CDR3 reads CASSSGVTSGEETQYF. The CDR3, as DNA: TGTGCCAGCAGCTCAGGTGTGACTAGCGGGGAAGAGACCCAGTACTTC.

The chain employs TRBV21-1 and TRBJ2-6; the table gives TRBD2 as D, unverified against the DNA. TRBV21-1 is a pseudogene locus. This CDR3 has 17 residues. CDR3 region: CASSKVGRLSGANVLTF. CDR3 DNA: TGTGCCAGCAGCAAAGTCGGTAGACTCTCTGGGGCCAACGTCCTGACTTTC.

The rearrangement joins TRBV6-1 to TRBJ2-7; 7 bases are a match to TRBD1. With V trimmed by 5 bases and J by 4 bases, 11 bases remained unmatched. Germline V lookup: CDR1 MNHNS, CDR2 SASEGT. This CDR3 is 15 amino acids long. The CDR3 region is CASSLPTGQSYEQYF. CDR3 bases: TGTGCCAGCAGTTTACCTACGGGACAGTCTTACGAGCAGTACTTC.

The rearrangement links TRBV29-1 to TRBJ2-7; tentatively, D is TRBD2 (5 bases). CDR1 is SQVTM, CDR2 ANQGSEA, per germline. Trimming removed 5 bases from V and 4 bases from J, with 15 bases in between. The length of the CDR3 is 13 residues. The CDR3 region has the DNA TGCAGCGTTAGGGTTTCCGGGATTTACGAGCAGTACTTC. Translating it yields CSVRVSGIYEQYF.

The gene calls are TRBV5-4 and TRBJ2-2; the match to TRBD1 covers 10 bases. The CDR3 covers 16 residues. Germline V lookup: CDR1 SGHNT, CDR2 YYREEE (reference sequence). The trim removed 4 bases at V and 5 bases at J, leaving 8 bases unmatched. This chain's CDR3 is CASSQTGTGDTGELFF. The CDR3 DNA reads TGTGCCAGCAGCCAAACCGGGACAGGGGATACCGGGGAGCTGTTTTTT.

The chain links TRBV7-9 to TRBJ1-2; the match to TRBD1 covers 9 bases. The CDR3 is made up of 17 amino acids. Looked up from germline, CDR1 is SEHNR and CDR2 is FQNEAQ (reference sequence). J was trimmed by 0 bases and V by 1 base; bases with no gene match: 6. CDR3 region: CASSLVRDRVANYGYTF. The CDR3 coding sequence is TGTGCCAGCAGCTTAGTGCGGGACAGGGTAGCTAACTATGGCTACACCTTC.

This clone was detected a few times. V usage is TRBV10-3 and J usage is TRBJ2-2; 11 positions match TRBD1. After removal of 5 bases from V and 3 bases from J, the junction contained 5 bases not matched to a gene. The CDR3 sequence is 16 residues long. Germline CDR1 is ENHRY and CDR2 is SYGVKD. CDR3 sequence reads: CAISYTGQGDTGELFF. In DNA form, the CDR3 reads TGTGCCATCAGTTATACGGGACAGGGGGACACCGGGGAGCTGTTTTTT.

V is TRBV9 and J is TRBJ2-3; D might be TRBD1 (6 bases). Germline V lookup: CDR1 SGDLS, CDR2 YYNGEE. V lost 4 bases to trimming and J lost 0 bases, with 15 bases between them. The CDR3 is 16 amino acids. The CDR3 region is CASSPNWGLSTDTQYF. The CDR3 DNA reads as TGTGCCAGCAGCCCGAATTGGGGGCTTAGCACAGATACGCAGTATTTT.

The V call is TRBV7-3, the J call TRBJ2-2; 10 positions agree with TRBD2. The germline V gene encodes CDR1 SGHTA and CDR2 FQGTGA. The CDR3 runs 17 residues. Trimming cost V 1 base and J 2 bases; bases outside gene matches: 4. This CDR3 reads CASSLRLAGANTGELFF. The CDR3 nucleotides read TGTGCCAGCAGCTTAAGGCTAGCGGGGGCCAACACCGGGGAGCTGTTTTTT. Full variable domain (outside the CDR3, taken from reference TRBV7-3 and TRBJ2-2): GAGVSQTPSNKVTEKGKYVELRCDPISGHTALYWYRQSLGQGPEFLIYFQGTGAADDSGLPNDRFFAVRPEGSVSTLKIQRTERGDSAVYLCASSLRLAGANTGELFFGEGSRLTVL.

This clone has a handful of counts. In nucleotides, the CDR3 is TGTGCCAGCAGCTCGGAGGGGCATCATGGCTACACCTTC. Encoded protein: CASSSEGHHGYTF. This chain uses TRBV7-8 with TRBJ1-2, with D tentatively TRBD1 (5 bases). V lost 4 bases to trimming and J lost 6 bases, with 12 bases between them. The CDR3 totals 13 residues. Germline CDR1 is SGHVS and CDR2 is FQNEAQ.

The chain carries TRBV9 and TRBJ2-2; maybe TRBD2 (6 bases). Trimming took off 6 bases at V and 8 bases at J, with 20 bases between the two ends. The CDR3 sequence is 15 residues long. Germline loops: CDR1 SGDLS, CDR2 YYNGEE. The CDR3 region is CASNGGHPARGELFF. As DNA, the CDR3 is TGTGCCAGCAACGGGGGTCATCCTGCGAGGGGGGAGCTGTTTTTT.